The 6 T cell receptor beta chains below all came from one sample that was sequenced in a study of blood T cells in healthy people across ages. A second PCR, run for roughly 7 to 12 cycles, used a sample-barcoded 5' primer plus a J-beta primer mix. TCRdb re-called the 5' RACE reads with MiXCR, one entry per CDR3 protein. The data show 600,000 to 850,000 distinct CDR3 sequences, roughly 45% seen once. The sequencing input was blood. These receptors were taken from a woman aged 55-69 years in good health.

Here the CDR3 reads CASSQDKGRDDQPQHF. The CDR3 nucleotides read TGTGCCAGCAGCCAAGATAAGGGCAGGGATGATCAGCCCCAGCATTTT. The chain couples TRBV4-2 to TRBJ1-5; D perhaps matches TRBD1 (5 bases). Trimming removed 0 bases at V and 5 bases at J, with 14 bases between. This CDR3 has 16 amino acids. CDR1 LGHNA and CDR2 YNFKEQ come from the germline V gene.

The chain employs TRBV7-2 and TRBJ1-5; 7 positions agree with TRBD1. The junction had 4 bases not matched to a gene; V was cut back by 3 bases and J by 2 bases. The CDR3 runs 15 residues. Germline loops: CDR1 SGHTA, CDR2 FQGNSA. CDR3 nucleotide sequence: TGTGCCAGCAGCTTGGACAGGTCCGGCAATCAGCCCCAGCATTTT. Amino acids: CASSLDRSGNQPQHF.

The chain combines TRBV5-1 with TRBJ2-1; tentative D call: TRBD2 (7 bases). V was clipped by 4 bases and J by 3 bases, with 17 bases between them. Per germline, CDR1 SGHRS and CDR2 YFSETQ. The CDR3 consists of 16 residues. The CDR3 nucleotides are TGCGCCAGCAGCGGTATAGGGGGGGAGCGCTACAATGAGCAGTTCTTC. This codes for CASSGIGGERYNEQFF.

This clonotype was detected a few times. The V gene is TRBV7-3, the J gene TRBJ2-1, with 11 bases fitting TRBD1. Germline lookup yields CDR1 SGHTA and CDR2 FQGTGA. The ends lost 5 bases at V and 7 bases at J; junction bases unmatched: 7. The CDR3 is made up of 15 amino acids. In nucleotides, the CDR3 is TGTGCCAGCAGCCCCTGGACAGGGGGCAAAAATGAGCAGTTCTTC. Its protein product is CASSPWTGGKNEQFF. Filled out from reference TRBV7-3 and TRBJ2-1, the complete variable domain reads GAGVSQTPSNKVTEKGKYVELRCDPISGHTALYWYRQSLGQGPEFLIYFQGTGAADDSGLPNDRFFAVRPEGSVSTLKIQRTERGDSAVYLCASSPWTGGKNEQFFGPGTRLTVL.

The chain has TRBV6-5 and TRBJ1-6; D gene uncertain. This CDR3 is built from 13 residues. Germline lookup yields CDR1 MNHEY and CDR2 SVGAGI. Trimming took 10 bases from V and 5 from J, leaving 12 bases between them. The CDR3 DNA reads TGTGCCACCGCCAGGAGCCATAATTCACCCCTCCACTTT. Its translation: CATARSHNSPLHF.

CDR3 nucleotide sequence: TGTGCCAGCAGTCGACAGGGGACGGGCAATCAGCCCCAGCATTTT. Amino acids: CASSRQGTGNQPQHF. The gene calls are TRBV6-2 or TRBV6-3 and TRBJ1-5, with 8 nucleotides matching TRBD1. J gave up 2 bases and V 5 bases, and 5 bases lay outside the gene matches. CDR3 length: 15 amino acids. Looked up from germline, CDR1 is MNHEY and CDR2 is SVGEGT.